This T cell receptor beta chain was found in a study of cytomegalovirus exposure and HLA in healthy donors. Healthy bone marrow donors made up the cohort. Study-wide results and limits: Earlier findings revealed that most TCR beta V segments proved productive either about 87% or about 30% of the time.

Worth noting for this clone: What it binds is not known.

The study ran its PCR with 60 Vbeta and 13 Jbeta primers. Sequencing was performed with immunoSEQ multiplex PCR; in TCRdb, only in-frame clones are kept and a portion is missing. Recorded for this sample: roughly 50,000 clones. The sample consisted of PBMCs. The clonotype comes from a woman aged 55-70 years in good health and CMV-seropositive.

CDR3 sequence (DNA): TGTGCCAGCAGCTTGGGGCTAGCGGGCCCCTACGAGCAGTACTTC. Its protein product is CASSLGLAGPYEQYF. The chain carries TRBV11-3 and TRBJ2-7; TRBD2 aligns across 8 bases. Losses at the gene ends were 3 bases for V and 2 bases for J; bases not matched to a gene: 6. Germline loops: CDR1 SGHNT, CDR2 YENEEA. CDR3 length equals 15 residues. The full variable domain, its missing parts supplied by reference TRBV11-3 and TRBJ2-7, is EAGVVQSPRYKIIEKKQPVAFWCNPISGHNTLYWYLQNLGQGPELLIRYENEEAVDDSQLPKDRFSAERLKGVDSTLKIQPAELGDSAVYLCASSLGLAGPYEQYFGPGTRLTVT.